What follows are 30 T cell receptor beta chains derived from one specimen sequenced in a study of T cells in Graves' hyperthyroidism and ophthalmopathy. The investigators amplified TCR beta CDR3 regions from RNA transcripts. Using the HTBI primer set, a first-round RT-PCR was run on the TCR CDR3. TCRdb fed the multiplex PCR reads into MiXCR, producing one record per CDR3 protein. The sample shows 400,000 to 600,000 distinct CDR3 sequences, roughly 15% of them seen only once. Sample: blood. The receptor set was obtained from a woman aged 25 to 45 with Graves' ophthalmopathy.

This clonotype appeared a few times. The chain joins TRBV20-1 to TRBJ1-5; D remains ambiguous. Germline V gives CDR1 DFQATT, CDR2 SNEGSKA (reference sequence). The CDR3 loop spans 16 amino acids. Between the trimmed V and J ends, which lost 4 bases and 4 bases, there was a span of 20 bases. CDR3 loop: CSATTALTLVNQPQHF. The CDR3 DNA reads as TGCAGTGCTACAACAGCGTTAACCTTGGTAAATCAGCCCCAGCATTTT.

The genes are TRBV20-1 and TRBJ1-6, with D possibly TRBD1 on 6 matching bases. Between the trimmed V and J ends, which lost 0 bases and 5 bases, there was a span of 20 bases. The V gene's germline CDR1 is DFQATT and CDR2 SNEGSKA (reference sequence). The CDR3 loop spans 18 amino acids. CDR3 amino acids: CSAREKLNWTAHNSPLHF. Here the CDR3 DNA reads TGCAGTGCTAGAGAAAAATTGAATTGGACAGCTCATAATTCACCCCTCCACTTT.

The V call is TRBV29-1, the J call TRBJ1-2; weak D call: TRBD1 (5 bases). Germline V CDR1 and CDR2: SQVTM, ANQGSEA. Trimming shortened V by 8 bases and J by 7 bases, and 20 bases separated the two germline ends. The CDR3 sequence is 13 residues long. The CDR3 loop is CSTHYLGDPGYTF. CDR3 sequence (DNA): TGCAGCACACACTACCTGGGGGATCCTGGCTACACCTTC.

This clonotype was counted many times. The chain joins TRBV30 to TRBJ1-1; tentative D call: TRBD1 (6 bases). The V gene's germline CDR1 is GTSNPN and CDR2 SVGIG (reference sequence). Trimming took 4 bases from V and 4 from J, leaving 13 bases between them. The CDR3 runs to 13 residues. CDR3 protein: CAWNRGGPTEAFF. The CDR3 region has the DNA TGTGCCTGGAACCGTGGGGGCCCCACTGAAGCTTTCTTT.

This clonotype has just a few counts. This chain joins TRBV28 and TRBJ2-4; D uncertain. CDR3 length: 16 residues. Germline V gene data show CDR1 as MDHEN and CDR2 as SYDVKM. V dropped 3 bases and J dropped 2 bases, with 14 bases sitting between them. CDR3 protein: CASSFSQGRPKNIQYF. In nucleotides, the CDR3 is TGTGCCAGCAGTTTTTCTCAAGGAAGGCCCAAAAACATTCAGTACTTC.

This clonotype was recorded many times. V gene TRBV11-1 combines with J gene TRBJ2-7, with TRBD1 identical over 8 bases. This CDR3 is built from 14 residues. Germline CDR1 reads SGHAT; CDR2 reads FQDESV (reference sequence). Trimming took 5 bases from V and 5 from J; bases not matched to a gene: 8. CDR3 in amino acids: CASSPRTGSHEQYF. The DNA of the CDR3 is TGTGCCAGCAGCCCTAGGACAGGGAGCCACGAGCAGTACTTC.

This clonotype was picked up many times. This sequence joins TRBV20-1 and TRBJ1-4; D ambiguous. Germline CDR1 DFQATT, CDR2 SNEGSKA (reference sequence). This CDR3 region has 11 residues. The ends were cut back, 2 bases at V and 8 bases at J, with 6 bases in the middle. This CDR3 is CSARRDEKLFF. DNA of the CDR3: TGCAGTGCTAGACGAGACGAAAAACTGTTTTTT.

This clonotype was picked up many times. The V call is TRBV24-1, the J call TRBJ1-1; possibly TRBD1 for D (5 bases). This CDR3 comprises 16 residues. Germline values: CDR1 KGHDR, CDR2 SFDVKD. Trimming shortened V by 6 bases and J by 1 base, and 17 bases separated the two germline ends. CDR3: CATSTSPRDGNTEAFF. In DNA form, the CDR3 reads TGTGCCACCAGTACCAGTCCAAGGGACGGGAACACTGAAGCTTTCTTT.

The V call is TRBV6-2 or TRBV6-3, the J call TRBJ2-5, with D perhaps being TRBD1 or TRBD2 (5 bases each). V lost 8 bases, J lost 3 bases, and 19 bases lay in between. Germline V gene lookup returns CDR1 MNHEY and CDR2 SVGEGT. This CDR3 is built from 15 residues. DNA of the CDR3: TGTGCCAGCCGACTGAGGCGGGTCAGGGAAGAGACCCAGTACTTC. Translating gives CASRLRRVREETQYF.

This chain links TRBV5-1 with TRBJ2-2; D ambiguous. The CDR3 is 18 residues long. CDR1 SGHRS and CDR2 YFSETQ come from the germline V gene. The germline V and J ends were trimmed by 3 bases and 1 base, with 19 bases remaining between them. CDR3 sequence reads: CASSSPTRGLRNTGELFF. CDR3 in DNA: TGCGCCAGCAGCTCCCCTACCCGCGGCCTCCGGAACACCGGGGAGCTGTTTTTT.

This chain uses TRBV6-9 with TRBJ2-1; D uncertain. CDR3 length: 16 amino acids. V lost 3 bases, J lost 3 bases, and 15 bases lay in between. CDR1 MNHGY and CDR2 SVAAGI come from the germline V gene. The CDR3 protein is CASSYGDRAIYNEQFF. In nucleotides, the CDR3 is TGTGCCAGCAGTTACGGTGATAGGGCCATCTACAATGAGCAGTTCTTC.

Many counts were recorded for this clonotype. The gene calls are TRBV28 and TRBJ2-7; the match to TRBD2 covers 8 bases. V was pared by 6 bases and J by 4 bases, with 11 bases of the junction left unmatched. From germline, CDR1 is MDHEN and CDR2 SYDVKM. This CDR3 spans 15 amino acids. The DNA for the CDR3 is TGTGCCAGCAGACTGTCGGGGGGGCAATCTTACGAGCAGTACTTC. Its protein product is CASRLSGGQSYEQYF.

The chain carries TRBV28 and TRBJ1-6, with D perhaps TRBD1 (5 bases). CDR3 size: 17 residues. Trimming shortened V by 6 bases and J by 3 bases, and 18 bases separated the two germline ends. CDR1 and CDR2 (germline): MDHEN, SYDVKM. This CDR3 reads CASSLQEGPVYNSPLHF. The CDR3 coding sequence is TGTGCCAGCAGCCTACAGGAGGGTCCCGTCTATAATTCACCCCTCCACTTT.

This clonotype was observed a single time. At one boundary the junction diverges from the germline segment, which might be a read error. In DNA form, the CDR3 reads TGTGCTAGCAGAGAACTAGCGGGGAGGGAGGGTGAGCAGTTCTTC. The encoded protein is CASRELAGREGEQFF. The rearrangement links TRBV7-3 to TRBJ2-1; 10 bases fit TRBD2. The CDR3 contains 15 residues. Germline V gene data show CDR1 as SGHTA and CDR2 as FQGTGA. Full variable domain (outside the CDR3, taken from reference TRBV7-3 and TRBJ2-1): GAGVSQTPSNKVTEKGKYVELRCDPISGHTALYWYRQSLGQGPEFLIYFQGTGAADDSGLPNDRFFAVRPEGSVSTLKIQRTERGDSAVYLCASRELAGREGEQFFGPGTRLTVL.

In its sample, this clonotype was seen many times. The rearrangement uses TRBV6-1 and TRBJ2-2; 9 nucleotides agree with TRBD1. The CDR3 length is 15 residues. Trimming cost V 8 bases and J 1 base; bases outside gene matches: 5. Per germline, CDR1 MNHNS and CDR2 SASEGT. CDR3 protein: CASSLGQGNTGELFF. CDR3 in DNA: TGTGCCAGCTCACTGGGACAGGGGAACACCGGGGAGCTGTTTTTT.

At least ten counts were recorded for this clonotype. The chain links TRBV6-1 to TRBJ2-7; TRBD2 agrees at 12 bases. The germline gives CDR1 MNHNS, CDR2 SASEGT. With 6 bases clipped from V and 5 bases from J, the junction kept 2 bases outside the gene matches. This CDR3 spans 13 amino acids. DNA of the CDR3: TGTGCCAGCAGGACTAGCGGGAGCGACGAGCAGTACTTC. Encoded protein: CASRTSGSDEQYF.

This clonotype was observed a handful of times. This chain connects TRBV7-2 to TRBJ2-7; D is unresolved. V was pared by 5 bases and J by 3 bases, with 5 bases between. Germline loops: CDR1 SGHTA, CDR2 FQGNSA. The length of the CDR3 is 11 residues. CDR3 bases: TGTGCCAGCAGCAACTTCTACGAGCAGTACTTC. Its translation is CASSNFYEQYF.

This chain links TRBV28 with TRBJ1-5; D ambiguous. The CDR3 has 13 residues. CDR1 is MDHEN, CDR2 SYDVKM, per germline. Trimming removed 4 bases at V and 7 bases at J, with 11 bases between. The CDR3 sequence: CASSSGSGQPQHF. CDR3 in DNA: TGTGCCAGCAGTTCGGGTTCTGGCCAGCCCCAGCATTTT.

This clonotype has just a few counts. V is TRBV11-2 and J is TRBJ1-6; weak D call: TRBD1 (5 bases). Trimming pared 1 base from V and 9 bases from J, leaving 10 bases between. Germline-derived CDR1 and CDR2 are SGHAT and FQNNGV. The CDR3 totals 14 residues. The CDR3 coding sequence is TGTGCCAGCAGCTTAGGAGGGGAGGGTTCACCCCTCCACTTT. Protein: CASSLGGEGSPLHF.

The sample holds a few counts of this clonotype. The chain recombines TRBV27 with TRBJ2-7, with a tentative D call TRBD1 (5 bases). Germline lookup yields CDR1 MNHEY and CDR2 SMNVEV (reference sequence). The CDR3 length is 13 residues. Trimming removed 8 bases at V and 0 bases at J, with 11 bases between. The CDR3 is CASGALDSYEQYF. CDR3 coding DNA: TGTGCCAGCGGGGCGCTAGACTCCTACGAGCAGTACTTC.

The chain's CDR3 is CSARGGRINTGELFF. CDR3 nucleotide sequence: TGCAGTGCTAGAGGGGGCAGGATCAACACCGGGGAGCTGTTTTTT. The V call is TRBV20-1, the J call TRBJ2-2, with D perhaps TRBD1 (5 bases). Germline lookup yields CDR1 DFQATT and CDR2 SNEGSKA (reference sequence). The CDR3 consists of 15 residues. Trimming pared 1 base from V and 2 bases from J, leaving 11 bases between.

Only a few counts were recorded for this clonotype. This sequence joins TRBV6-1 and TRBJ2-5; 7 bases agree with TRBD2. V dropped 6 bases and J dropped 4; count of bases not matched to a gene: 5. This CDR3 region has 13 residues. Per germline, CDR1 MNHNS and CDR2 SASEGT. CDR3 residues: CASRRELRETQYF. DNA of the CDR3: TGTGCCAGCAGGCGGGAGTTAAGAGAGACCCAGTACTTC.

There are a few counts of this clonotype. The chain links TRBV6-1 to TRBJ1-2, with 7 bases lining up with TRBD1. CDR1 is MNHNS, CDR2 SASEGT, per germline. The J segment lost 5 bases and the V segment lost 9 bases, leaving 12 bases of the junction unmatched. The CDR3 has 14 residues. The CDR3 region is CASPPGQKPYGYTF. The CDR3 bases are TGTGCCAGTCCACCGGGACAGAAGCCGTATGGCTACACCTTC.

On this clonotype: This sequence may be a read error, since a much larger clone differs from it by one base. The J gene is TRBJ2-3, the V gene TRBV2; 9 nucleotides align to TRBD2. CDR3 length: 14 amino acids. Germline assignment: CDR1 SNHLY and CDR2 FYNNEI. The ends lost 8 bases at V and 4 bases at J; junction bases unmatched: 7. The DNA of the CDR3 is TGTGCCAGCGGAGGCCGGACTAGCGCAGATACGCAGTATTTT. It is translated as CASGGRTSADTQYF.

In DNA, the CDR3 is TGTGCCAGTAGTATCTGGACAGGGCGAAGGACTGAAGCTTTCTTT. The encoded protein is CASSIWTGRRTEAFF. The gene calls are TRBV19 and TRBJ1-1; 8 bases are shared with TRBD1. Per germline, CDR1 LNHDA and CDR2 SQIVND (reference sequence). V was clipped by 3 bases and J by 5 bases; unmatched bases: 8. CDR3 length equals 15 residues.

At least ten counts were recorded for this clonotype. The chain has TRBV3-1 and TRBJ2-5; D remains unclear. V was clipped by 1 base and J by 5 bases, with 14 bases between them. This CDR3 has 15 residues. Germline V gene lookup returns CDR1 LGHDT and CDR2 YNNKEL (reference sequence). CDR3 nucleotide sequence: TGTGCCAGCAGCCAAGGTTTGCTGCCCAGGGAGACCCAGTACTTC. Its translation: CASSQGLLPRETQYF.

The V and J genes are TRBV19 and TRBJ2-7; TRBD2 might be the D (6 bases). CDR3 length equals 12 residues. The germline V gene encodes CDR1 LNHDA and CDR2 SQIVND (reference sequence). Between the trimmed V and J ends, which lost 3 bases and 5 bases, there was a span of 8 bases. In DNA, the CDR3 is TGTGCCAGTAGTATGGGAGGCCACGAGCAGTACTTC. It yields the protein CASSMGGHEQYF.

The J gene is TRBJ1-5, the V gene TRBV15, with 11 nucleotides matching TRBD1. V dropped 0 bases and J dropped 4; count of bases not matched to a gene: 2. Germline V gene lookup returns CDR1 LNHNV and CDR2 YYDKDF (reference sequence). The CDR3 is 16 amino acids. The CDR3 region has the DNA TGTGCCACCAGCAGAGATGGGACAGGGGGGAATCAGCCCCAGCATTTT. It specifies CATSRDGTGGNQPQHF.

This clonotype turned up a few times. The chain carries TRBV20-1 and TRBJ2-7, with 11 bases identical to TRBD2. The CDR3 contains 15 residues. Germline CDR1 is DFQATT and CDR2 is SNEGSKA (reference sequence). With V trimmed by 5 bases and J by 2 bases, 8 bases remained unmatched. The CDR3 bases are TGCAGTGCTCGCCGCGGGACTAGCGGCGCCTACGAGCAGTACTTC. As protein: CSARRGTSGAYEQYF.

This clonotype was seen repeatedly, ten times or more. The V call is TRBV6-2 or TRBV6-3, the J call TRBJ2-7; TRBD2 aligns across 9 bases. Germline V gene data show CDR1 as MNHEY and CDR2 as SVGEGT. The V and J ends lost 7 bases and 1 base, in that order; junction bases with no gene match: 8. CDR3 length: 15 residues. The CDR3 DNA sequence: TGTGCCAGCACCTCGCCAAGCGGGAGGTCCTACGAGCAGTACTTC. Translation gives CASTSPSGRSYEQYF.